This passage covers 23 T cell receptor beta chains from one sample sequenced in a study of identical twins. TCRdb reprocessed the 5' RACE reads with MiXCR, giving one entry per CDR3 protein. This repertoire shows fewer than 500,000 distinct CDR3 sequences, roughly an eighth found once; its top ten account for approximately 1%. The same sample was also studied in work on yellow fever vaccine responses in identical twins.

The sample comprised CD4+ T cells sorted from blood. Receptor source: a woman aged 18 to 35 in good health.

This rearrangement joins TRBV7-2 to TRBJ2-2; D may be TRBD2 (6 bases). The CDR3 sequence is 16 residues long. Trimming shortened V by 5 bases and J by 6 bases, and 19 bases separated the two germline ends. The germline gives CDR1 SGHTA, CDR2 FQGNSA. Here the CDR3 DNA reads TGTGCCAGCAGCACCCTGTCCTTCGGGAGTTCCGGGGAGCTGTTTTTT. It translates to CASSTLSFGSSGELFF.

The chain links TRBV4-2 to TRBJ2-1; no reliable D call. Trimming took 2 bases from V and 2 from J, leaving 10 bases between them. Germline V gene data show CDR1 as LGHNA and CDR2 as YNFKEQ. CDR3 length equals 15 residues. CDR3 residues: CASSQLRQAYNEQFF. DNA of the CDR3: TGTGCCAGCAGCCAACTCCGGCAGGCCTACAATGAGCAGTTCTTC.

V is TRBV6-5 and J is TRBJ2-7, with 10 nucleotides matching TRBD2. The V segment lost 2 bases and the J segment 3 bases; nucleotides outside the gene matches: 7. CDR1 is MNHEY, CDR2 SVGAGI, per germline. CDR3 length: 16 amino acids. The CDR3 DNA reads as TGTGCCAGCAGTTACCTTCTAGCGGGAGCCCTCTACGAGCAGTACTTC. It yields the protein CASSYLLAGALYEQYF.

The chain has TRBV6-1 and TRBJ2-7, with D maybe TRBD2 (6 bases). V was pared by 8 bases and J by 0 bases, with 14 bases between. Germline CDR1 MNHNS, CDR2 SASEGT. This CDR3 has 14 amino acids. The CDR3 protein is CASLGGVSSYEQYF. CDR3 bases: TGTGCCAGCCTCGGCGGGGTAAGCTCCTACGAGCAGTACTTC.

This chain links TRBV15 with TRBJ2-7; TRBD2 matches 13 bases. The germline V gene has CDR1 LNHNV and CDR2 YYDKDF (reference sequence). This CDR3 has 17 amino acids. V dropped 0 bases and J dropped 4; count of bases not matched to a gene: 6. The DNA of the CDR3 is TGTGCCACCAGCAGAGAACCACTAGCGGGAGGGGTATACGAGCAGTACTTC. Its protein is CATSREPLAGGVYEQYF.

This clonotype was counted a few times. The V and J genes are TRBV7-9 and TRBJ2-3, with 10 bases identical to TRBD2. Germline V lookup: CDR1 SEHNR, CDR2 FQNEAQ (reference sequence). CDR3 length: 14 amino acids. Trimming took 8 bases from V and 3 from J; bases not matched to a gene: 5. CDR3 DNA: TGTGCCAGCGCTAGCGGGAGTTTGACAGATACGCAGTATTTT. This sequence encodes CASASGSLTDTQYF.

This chain joins TRBV9 and TRBJ2-3; no clear D. Germline values: CDR1 SGDLS, CDR2 YYNGEE. The CDR3 is made up of 15 amino acids. The germline V and J ends were trimmed by 4 bases and 4 bases, with 16 bases remaining between them. The CDR3: CASSPLPRSADTQYF. The CDR3 bases are TGTGCCAGCAGCCCACTGCCGCGCAGCGCAGATACGCAGTATTTT.

The CDR3 nucleotides read TGCGCCAGCAGCCAAGATTCCCCGGGACGCCAAGAGACCCAGTACTTC. Translating gives CASSQDSPGRQETQYF. The chain recombines TRBV4-3 with TRBJ2-5; D assignment may be TRBD1 or TRBD2 (5 bases each). Germline CDR1 LGHNA, CDR2 YSLEER. CDR3 length: 16 residues. V was trimmed by 0 bases and J by 1 base, leaving 12 bases between them.

This clonotype has more than one count but fewer than ten. V usage is TRBV10-3 and J usage is TRBJ2-2, with 7 bases fitting TRBD2. V shed 7 bases, J shed 4 bases, and the junction held 6 bases outside the gene matches. The CDR3 length is 14 residues. Germline assignment: CDR1 ENHRY and CDR2 SYGVKD. The CDR3: CAIKFSGGTGELFF. DNA of the CDR3: TGTGCCATCAAATTTTCGGGAGGCACCGGGGAGCTGTTTTTT.

The genes are TRBV6-6 and TRBJ2-3, with 7 bases aligning to TRBD1. The germline CDR1 and CDR2 sequences are MNHNY and SVGAGI (reference sequence). The V and J ends lost 7 bases and 6 bases, in that order; junction bases with no gene match: 7. This CDR3 contains 13 residues. CDR3 amino acids: CASTWDSKDTQYF. The DNA of the CDR3 is TGTGCCAGCACCTGGGACAGCAAGGATACGCAGTATTTT.

The rearrangement uses TRBV6-5 and TRBJ2-2; no definite D call. The germline gives CDR1 MNHEY, CDR2 SVGAGI. V dropped 2 bases and J dropped 5 bases, with 6 bases sitting between them. CDR3 length: 13 residues. The CDR3 DNA is TGTGCCAGCAGTTACCCCCTGACCGGGGAGCTGTTTTTT. This gives the protein CASSYPLTGELFF.

This clonotype was seen more than once but under ten times. The V gene is TRBV7-2, the J gene TRBJ2-1; D possibly matches TRBD1 or TRBD2 (5 bases each). This CDR3 region has 11 residues. Trimming removed 5 bases at V and 15 bases at J, with 14 bases between. Germline CDR1 reads SGHTA; CDR2 reads FQGNSA. CDR3 bases: TGTGCCAGCAGCCCCGGGGCCAACCCGTTCTTC. It codes for CASSPGANPFF.

The CDR3 protein is CASSPQAGGPNEQFF. The CDR3 coding sequence is TGTGCCAGCAGCCCCCAGGCGGGGGGGCCCAATGAGCAGTTCTTC. The chain has TRBV7-3 and TRBJ2-1, with TRBD2 matching 9 bases. Trimming removed 5 bases from V and 6 bases from J; junction bases left unmatched: 8. The CDR3 sequence is 15 residues long. Germline CDR1 SGHTA, CDR2 FQGTGA.

The rearrangement links TRBV28 to TRBJ2-1, with 8 bases fitting TRBD2. With 7 bases clipped from V and 0 bases from J, the junction kept 11 bases outside the gene matches. There are 17 residues in the CDR3. Germline assignment: CDR1 MDHEN and CDR2 SYDVKM. CDR3 in amino acids: CASNPGGILSSYNEQFF. The CDR3 coding sequence is TGTGCCAGCAACCCGGGGGGGATACTGAGCTCCTACAATGAGCAGTTCTTC.

This clonotype was found a few times. This sequence joins TRBV7-2 and TRBJ1-2; 7 positions agree with TRBD1. Germline CDR1 and CDR2: SGHTA and FQGNSA. Losses at the gene ends were 4 bases for V and 8 bases for J; bases not matched to a gene: 7. This CDR3 region has 13 residues. The CDR3 region is CASSSSGQVGYTF. The CDR3 nucleotides read TGTGCCAGCAGCTCGTCTGGACAGGTGGGCTACACCTTC.

The chain employs TRBV9 and TRBJ2-3; 9 bases align to TRBD2. CDR1 and CDR2 from the germline V gene are SGDLS and YYNGEE. Trimming took 3 bases from V and 1 from J; bases not matched to a gene: 6. This CDR3 contains 16 residues. The DNA for the CDR3 is TGTGCCAGCAGCGCGCTAGCGGGGTCGGGCACAGATACGCAGTATTTT. Its protein product is CASSALAGSGTDTQYF.

The CDR3: CASTPGTGPLVSYNEQFF. The CDR3 DNA reads as TGTGCCAGCACCCCCGGGACAGGCCCTTTAGTCTCCTACAATGAGCAGTTCTTC. This chain connects TRBV28 to TRBJ2-1; 8 bases match TRBD1. Unmatched junction bases numbered 14, after V lost 7 bases and J lost 0 bases. Germline V CDR1 and CDR2: MDHEN, SYDVKM. The CDR3 totals 18 residues.

This clonotype appeared a few times. The chain employs TRBV28 and TRBJ2-1; 7 nucleotides match TRBD1. With V trimmed by 6 bases and J by 9 bases, 14 bases remained unmatched. CDR1 is MDHEN and CDR2 is SYDVKM in the germline V gene. The CDR3 contains 15 residues. CDR3 amino acids: CASSPGTATFSEQFF. The CDR3 DNA reads as TGTGCCAGCAGCCCCGGGACAGCTACCTTCAGTGAGCAGTTCTTC.

The V and J genes are TRBV6-1 and TRBJ2-7; 7 nucleotides line up with TRBD1. Germline lookup yields CDR1 MNHNS and CDR2 SASEGT. The CDR3 has 15 amino acids. Trimming cost V 4 bases and J 6 bases; bases outside gene matches: 12. The CDR3 is CASSATLTGVGEQYF. The CDR3 DNA reads as TGTGCCAGCAGTGCAACACTTACAGGGGTCGGCGAGCAGTACTTC.

This clonotype turned up a few times. The V gene is TRBV20-1, the J gene TRBJ1-1; D is perhaps TRBD1 (5 bases). Trimming cost V 6 bases and J 7 bases, with 15 bases left between them. This CDR3 comprises 12 residues. Germline CDR1 reads DFQATT; CDR2 reads SNEGSKA (reference sequence). Written as DNA, the CDR3 is TGCAGTGCCGGGGGGGTAATGGGTGAAGCTTTCTTT. This gives the protein CSAGGVMGEAFF.

The CDR3 loop reads CSASQFSGKVSPLHF. The CDR3, as DNA: TGCAGTGCTAGCCAGTTCTCAGGGAAGGTCTCACCCCTCCACTTT. V usage is TRBV20-1 and J usage is TRBJ1-6; TRBD1 is a possible D gene (5 bases). The V and J ends lost 3 bases and 10 bases respectively, with 19 bases between them. CDR3 size: 15 residues. Germline V lookup: CDR1 DFQATT, CDR2 SNEGSKA (reference sequence).

The V call is TRBV6-4, the J call TRBJ2-7, with TRBD1 as a possible D gene (7 bases). Trimming removed 3 bases at V and 0 bases at J, with 12 bases between. This CDR3 is built from 15 residues. From germline, CDR1 is MRHNA and CDR2 SNTAGT. The CDR3 DNA follows: TGTGCCAGCAGTGAGGAGGGACAGCCCTCCTACGAGCAGTACTTC. This codes for CASSEEGQPSYEQYF.

J is TRBJ2-7 and V is TRBV28, with 8 bases aligning to TRBD1. This CDR3 has 14 residues. Germline-derived CDR1 and CDR2 are MDHEN and SYDVKM. V gave up 6 bases and J gave up 3 bases; unmatched junction bases: 7. The chain's CDR3 is CASRPTGTGYEQYF. CDR3 DNA: TGTGCCAGCAGGCCCACGGGGACAGGCTACGAGCAGTACTTC. The full variable domain, its missing parts supplied by reference TRBV28 and TRBJ2-7, is DVKVTQSSRYLVKRTGEKVFLECVQDMDHENMFWYRQDPGLGLRLIYFSYDVKMKEKGDIPEGYSVSREKKERFSLILESASTNQTSMYLCASRPTGTGYEQYFGPGTRLTVT.